The 9 T cell receptor beta chains in this list originate from one sample, sequenced in a study of CD8 T cells in ankylosing spondylitis. TCRdb re-derived calls from the 5' RACE reads in MiXCR, one entry per CDR3 protein. This sample carries 230,000 or so distinct CDR3 sequences, over 15% of them seen once, and the ten largest clones take around 30%. The source material was blood, either unsorted or a sorted T cell fraction (not recorded which). Receptors were obtained from a male donor with ankylosing spondylitis or in good health (not recorded which).

Of note for this clonotype: Since no conserved phenylalanine or tryptophan closes the CDR3, a read error is the likely cause. The chain is built from TRBV27 and TRBJ2-7; D gene ambiguous. Trimming took off 2 bases at V and 1 base at J, with 6 bases between the two ends. The CDR3 consists of 13 residues. Germline V gene lookup returns CDR1 MNHEY and CDR2 SMNVEV (reference sequence). The chain's CDR3 is CASSLRHSYEQYL. CDR3 nucleotide sequence: TGTGCCAGCAGTTTACGGCATTCCTACGAGCAGTACCTC.

This clonotype was seen a handful of times. The chain carries TRBV4-1 and TRBJ2-1, with no clear D. The CDR3 totals 16 residues. CDR1 MGHRA and CDR2 YSYEKL come from the germline V gene. Trimming removed 0 bases at V and 4 bases at J, with 13 bases between. The CDR3 coding sequence is TGCGCCAGCAGCCAAGATAGGTTTGCAGGATACAATGAGCAGTTCTTC. Translating gives CASSQDRFAGYNEQFF.

The genes are TRBV6-2 or TRBV6-3 and TRBJ2-3; D assignment may be TRBD1 or TRBD2 (5 bases each). Trimming shortened V by 2 bases and J by 3 bases, and 15 bases separated the two germline ends. The germline V gene has CDR1 MNHEY and CDR2 SVGEGT. The CDR3 runs to 16 residues. The CDR3 sequence is CASSYGRDDRTDTQYF. The CDR3 nucleotides read TGTGCCAGCAGTTACGGCAGGGACGATCGGACAGATACGCAGTATTTT.

This clonotype was seen only a few times. The chain employs TRBV6-5 and TRBJ2-1; 16 bases line up with TRBD2. V lost 2 bases to trimming and J lost 8 bases; unmatched junction nucleotides: 9. The CDR3 contains 18 residues. Germline CDR1 and CDR2: MNHEY and SVGAGI. The CDR3, as DNA: TGTGCCAGCAGTTACCCCTACATGGGACTAGCGGGAGGGGATGAGCAGTTCTTC. It is translated as CASSYPYMGLAGGDEQFF.

This clonotype has only a few counts. V is TRBV5-1 and J is TRBJ1-1; 9 positions match TRBD1. The CDR3 is made up of 18 amino acids. V lost 3 bases and J lost 5; bases outside the gene matches: 17. CDR1 and CDR2 from the germline V gene are SGHRS and YFSETQ. CDR3 amino acids: CASSWYQLTGGAGTEAFF. CDR3 DNA sequence: TGCGCCAGCAGCTGGTACCAACTTACAGGGGGCGCTGGAACTGAAGCTTTCTTT.

The gene calls are TRBV9 and TRBJ1-5; D is unresolved. Looked up from germline, CDR1 is SGDLS and CDR2 is YYNGEE. There are 12 residues in the CDR3. The germline V and J ends were trimmed by 0 bases and 5 bases, with 3 bases remaining between them. This CDR3 is CASSVGDQPQHF. The CDR3 DNA follows: TGTGCCAGCAGCGTAGGTGATCAGCCCCAGCATTTT.

This clonotype has just a few counts. V usage is TRBV4-3 and J usage is TRBJ2-3, with 12 bases identical to TRBD2. V was clipped by 0 bases and J by 4 bases; unmatched bases: 14. Germline CDR1 and CDR2: LGHNA and YSLEER. This CDR3 has 20 residues. The DNA of the CDR3 is TGCGCCAGCAGCCAAGATTTTTCTAGCGGGAGGGCCGGGTGGCCAGATACGCAGTATTTT. It is translated as CASSQDFSSGRAGWPDTQYF.

The CDR3 nucleotides are TGTGCCAGCAGCCAAGATCGGAAGGGTGGTGAGCAGTTCTTC. Its translation: CASSQDRKGGEQFF. The chain employs TRBV3-1 and TRBJ2-1; no firm D call. The germline gives CDR1 LGHDT, CDR2 YNNKEL (reference sequence). The CDR3 is made up of 14 amino acids. The V end lost 0 bases, the J end lost 9 bases, and 12 bases lay between the germline ends.

The V gene is TRBV20-1, the J gene TRBJ2-7; D is undetermined. The length of the CDR3 is 13 residues. The germline gives CDR1 DFQATT, CDR2 SNEGSKA (reference sequence). V was shortened by 3 bases and J by 3 bases, with 12 bases between the two germline ends. CDR3 protein: CSARSSASYEQYF. CDR3 bases: TGCAGTGCTAGGTCCAGCGCCAGCTACGAGCAGTACTTC.